The clone carrying this T cell receptor beta chain is deemed large. The CDR3 consists of 13 residues. V was trimmed by 3 bases and J by 3 bases, leaving 9 bases between them. CDR1 is LNHDA and CDR2 is SQIVND in the germline V gene (reference sequence). This entry is derived from a study of PD-1 blockade in classical Hodgkin lymphoma. TCRdb keeps only in-frame clones here, not all; method: immunoSEQ multiplex PCR. Among fewer than 35,000 clones listed, roughly nine tenths were seen once. As to time point: newly diagnosed, previously untreated cHL patient sample. The sequence was obtained from a human donor with classical Hodgkin lymphoma. The V and J genes are TRBV19 and TRBJ2-7; no firm D call. Sequencing was carried out using peripheral blood mononuclear cells (PBMCs). This CDR3 reads CASSMTAVYEQYF. The CDR3 nucleotides read TGTGCCAGTAGTATGACGGCCGTCTACGAGCAGTACTTC.